This T cell receptor (beta chain) was sequenced for a study of beta chain features in type 1 diabetes. Concerning this clone: Antigen: not known.

Overall study results and limits: Researchers reported that naive, central memory and Treg TCRB repertoires appeared more similar in patients than in healthy donors. In cDNA sequencing, cells with high TCR expression could be over-represented. VDJ junctions from patients with type 1 diabetes contained fewer insertions and more deletions.

CD45RO/CCR7/CD25/CD127/CD95/CD27 sorting isolated CD4+ naive, central memory, regulatory and stem cell-like memory cells. CDR1 is MDHEN and CDR2 is SYDVKM in the germline V gene. This CDR3 has 13 residues. V lost 3 bases, J lost 8 bases, and 4 bases stayed unmatched. Expressed TCRB transcripts were sequenced after all isolated RNA was converted to cDNA. Using immunoSEQ multiplex PCR, the repertoire was profiled, and TCRdb retains in-frame clones only, with some absent. Of around 350,000 clones in the sample, around 13% were seen once. The receptor was derived from a man in his late teens or twenties in good health. The sample comprised naive CD4+ T cells from blood. The rearrangement uses TRBV28 and TRBJ2-1, with TRBD2 matching over 7 bases. The CDR3, as DNA: TGTGCCAGCAGTTTCTCAGGGAGGGATGAGCAGTTCTTC. Protein: CASSFSGRDEQFF.